These 19 T cell receptor beta chains were all obtained from the same sample, sequenced in a study of cytomegalovirus exposure and HLA in healthy donors. The table came from immunoSEQ multiplex PCR; TCRdb's copy has only in-frame clones and leaves some out. The profile shows some 340,000 clones, roughly 87% of them singletons. The specimen was PBMCs. These receptors all come from a woman aged 25 to 39 in good health and CMV-seropositive.

The chain employs TRBV9 and TRBJ2-3, with D perhaps matching TRBD1 or TRBD2 (5 bases each). V lost 4 bases, J lost 2 bases, and 20 bases lay in between. The CDR3 sequence is 17 residues long. Germline CDR1 is SGDLS and CDR2 is YYNGEE. Here the CDR3 reads CASSSPKGPVITDTQYF. CDR3 nucleotides: TGTGCCAGCAGCTCCCCCAAGGGACCGGTAATCACAGATACGCAGTATTTT.

J is TRBJ2-1 and V is TRBV5-1; 11 nucleotides agree with TRBD2. V lost 7 bases to trimming and J lost 4 bases; unmatched junction nucleotides: 4. The CDR3 has 14 amino acids. Germline V lookup: CDR1 SGHRS, CDR2 YFSETQ. DNA of the CDR3: TGCGCCAGCCTAGCGGGAGGTTCGTACAATGAGCAGTTCTTC. It yields the protein CASLAGGSYNEQFF.

V is TRBV28 and J is TRBJ2-1; 8 bases fit TRBD2. V shed 7 bases, J shed 2 bases, and the junction held 7 bases outside the gene matches. Germline values: CDR1 MDHEN, CDR2 SYDVKM. The CDR3 contains 15 residues. The CDR3 region is CASTIGGRTYNEQFF. CDR3 in DNA: TGTGCCAGCACCATCGGCGGGAGGACCTACAATGAGCAGTTCTTC. Complete variable domain (other parts from reference TRBV28 and TRBJ2-1): DVKVTQSSRYLVKRTGEKVFLECVQDMDHENMFWYRQDPGLGLRLIYFSYDVKMKEKGDIPEGYSVSREKKERFSLILESASTNQTSMYLCASTIGGRTYNEQFFGPGTRLTVL.

The chain couples TRBV27 to TRBJ1-3; 8 bases match TRBD1. There are 15 residues in the CDR3. Trimming at V came to 3 bases and at J to 4 bases, leaving 5 bases not matched to a gene. In germline, CDR1 is MNHEY, CDR2 SMNVEV (reference sequence). The CDR3 region is CASSLDRAVGNTIYF. In DNA form, the CDR3 reads TGTGCCAGCAGTTTGGACAGGGCCGTCGGAAACACCATATATTTT.

The chain uses TRBV29-1 and TRBJ2-7, with TRBD1 matching 8 bases. Germline V gene lookup returns CDR1 SQVTM and CDR2 ANQGSEA. J lost 0 bases, V lost 4 bases, and 8 bases had no gene match. There are 15 residues in the CDR3. The CDR3 DNA reads as TGCAGCGTTGCGGGGGACAGGATGAGCTCCTACGAGCAGTACTTC. Translated: CSVAGDRMSSYEQYF.

This clone was observed a handful of times. This chain connects TRBV5-4 to TRBJ2-2, with TRBD1 identical over 7 bases. Germline CDR1 is SGHNT and CDR2 is YYREEE (reference sequence). The CDR3 runs 15 residues. J was trimmed by 5 bases and V by 3 bases; bases with no gene match: 7. The CDR3 loop reads CASSSEYRGTGELFF. The CDR3 DNA is TGTGCCAGCAGCTCCGAATACAGGGGTACCGGGGAGCTGTTTTTT.

CDR3 nucleotides: TGCGCCAGCAGCCTGGACAGGTACCACTACGAGCAGTACTTC. Protein product: CASSLDRYHYEQYF. The chain combines TRBV4-1 with TRBJ2-7; 7 bases are a match to TRBD1. Per the germline V gene, CDR1 is MGHRA and CDR2 is YSYEKL. This CDR3 is 14 amino acids long. V lost 4 bases to trimming and J lost 3 bases; unmatched junction nucleotides: 6.

The J gene is TRBJ2-7, the V gene TRBV19, with D tentatively TRBD1 (7 bases). The CDR3 length is 12 residues. Trimming shortened V by 7 bases and J by 6 bases, and 13 bases separated the two germline ends. Germline V CDR1 and CDR2: LNHDA, SQIVND (reference sequence). The CDR3 coding sequence is TGTGCCAGTAACAGCCAGGGGGGCGAGCAGTACTTC. Encoded protein: CASNSQGGEQYF.

V gene TRBV7-2 combines with J gene TRBJ2-3; D gene ambiguous. V was clipped by 5 bases and J by 1 base, with 10 bases between them. The CDR3 contains 14 residues. The germline CDR1 and CDR2 sequences are SGHTA and FQGNSA. The CDR3 nucleotides read TGTGCCAGCAGCACCCGCAGACGCACAGATACGCAGTATTTT. Its protein product is CASSTRRRTDTQYF.

The genes are TRBV7-2 and TRBJ1-2; the match to TRBD1 covers 7 bases. The CDR3 loop spans 14 amino acids. With V trimmed by 3 bases and J by 4 bases, 5 bases remained unmatched. The germline V gene encodes CDR1 SGHTA and CDR2 FQGNSA. The CDR3: CASSFRRGIYGYTF. The CDR3 nucleotides are TGTGCCAGCAGCTTCCGCAGGGGGATCTATGGCTACACCTTC.

This clone was detected only once. The genes are TRBV28 and TRBJ2-5; D unclear. Per the germline V gene, CDR1 is MDHEN and CDR2 is SYDVKM. This CDR3 is built from 12 residues. V was clipped by 1 base and J by 10 bases, with 10 bases between them. The CDR3 DNA follows: TGTGCCAGCAGTTTATCTGGGTTGGACCAGTACTTC. As protein: CASSLSGLDQYF.

This clone occurred a few times. The chain has TRBV19 and TRBJ1-6, with 7 bases aligning to TRBD1. Germline trimming cut 8 bases from V and 7 bases from J; bases unmatched to any gene: 11. CDR3 length equals 15 residues. Germline CDR1 is LNHDA and CDR2 is SQIVND (reference sequence). The CDR3 loop reads CASSSGTARNSPLHF. The CDR3 DNA sequence: TGTGCCAGTTCATCAGGGACAGCGAGGAATTCACCCCTCCACTTT.

This clone was detected only once. The chain couples TRBV4-3 to TRBJ2-2; a weak D match, TRBD1 (5 bases). With 5 bases removed from V and 3 bases from J, the gap between germline ends came to 10 bases. This CDR3 has 14 residues. The germline gives CDR1 LGHNA, CDR2 YSLEER. This CDR3 is CASSKFRDTGELFF. CDR3 coding DNA: TGCGCCAGCAGCAAATTCAGGGACACCGGGGAGCTGTTTTTT.

The chain uses TRBV9 and TRBJ2-5; D might be TRBD1 (6 bases). The CDR3 length is 15 residues. Germline V gives CDR1 SGDLS, CDR2 YYNGEE. V dropped 2 bases and J dropped 3 bases, with 14 bases sitting between them. CDR3 DNA: TGTGCCAGCAGCGTCGGGACAACACTGAAAGAGACCCAGTACTTC. Protein sequence: CASSVGTTLKETQYF. The full variable domain, its missing parts supplied by reference TRBV9 and TRBJ2-5, is DSGVTQTPKHLITATGQRVTLRCSPRSGDLSVYWYQQSLDQGLQFLIQYYNGEERAKGNILERFSAQQFPDLHSELNLSSLELGDSALYFCASSVGTTLKETQYFGPGTRLLVL.

The genes are TRBV4-1 and TRBJ1-4; D is undetermined. The CDR3 runs 16 residues. V lost 4 bases to trimming and J lost 0 bases, with 12 bases between them. Per germline, CDR1 MGHRA and CDR2 YSYEKL. CDR3 nucleotides: TGCGCCAGCAGCCCCCTGACGGGTGCAACTAATGAAAAACTGTTTTTT. It codes for CASSPLTGATNEKLFF.

The rearrangement joins TRBV6-1 to TRBJ1-4, with D tentatively TRBD1 (5 bases). The CDR3 runs 12 residues. The ends were cut back, 6 bases at V and 10 bases at J, with 12 bases in the middle. CDR1 is MNHNS, CDR2 SASEGT, per germline. The CDR3 sequence: CASSHPGGKLFF. The CDR3 DNA reads TGTGCCAGCAGCCACCCTGGGGGAAAACTGTTTTTT.

The chain is built from TRBV13 and TRBJ2-5; weak D call: TRBD1 (6 bases). Looked up from germline, CDR1 is PRHDT and CDR2 is FYEKMQ (reference sequence). The CDR3 runs to 14 residues. The V gene lost 4 bases and the J gene lost 0 bases, with 9 bases spanning the gap. In DNA, the CDR3 is TGTGCCAGCAGCTCGACAGGATACCAAGAGACCCAGTACTTC. This translates into CASSSTGYQETQYF.

This clone has a single count. CDR3 region: CASSSLGWKTNTGELFF. The CDR3 coding sequence is TGTGCCAGCAGCTCGCTGGGGTGGAAAACGAACACCGGGGAGCTGTTTTTT. The gene calls are TRBV13 and TRBJ2-2; D unresolved. The CDR3 spans 17 residues. Germline lookup yields CDR1 PRHDT and CDR2 FYEKMQ (reference sequence). Trimming took 4 bases from V and 0 from J, leaving 15 bases between them. The complete variable domain, with remaining parts taken from reference TRBV13 and TRBJ2-2, reads AAGVIQSPRHLIKEKRETATLKCYPIPRHDTVYWYQQGPGQDPQFLISFYEKMQSDKGSIPDRFSAQQFSDYHSELNMSSLELGDSALYFCASSSLGWKTNTGELFFGEGSRLTVL.

The chain has TRBV7-9 and TRBJ1-2, with TRBD1 matching 7 bases. CDR1 SEHNR and CDR2 FQNEAQ come from the germline V gene (reference sequence). The CDR3 contains 15 residues. Unmatched junction bases numbered 9, after V lost 4 bases and J lost 4 bases. The CDR3 nucleotides are TGTGCCAGCAGCTCCCAGACAGGGTCAGCCTATGGCTACACCTTC. It is translated as CASSSQTGSAYGYTF.